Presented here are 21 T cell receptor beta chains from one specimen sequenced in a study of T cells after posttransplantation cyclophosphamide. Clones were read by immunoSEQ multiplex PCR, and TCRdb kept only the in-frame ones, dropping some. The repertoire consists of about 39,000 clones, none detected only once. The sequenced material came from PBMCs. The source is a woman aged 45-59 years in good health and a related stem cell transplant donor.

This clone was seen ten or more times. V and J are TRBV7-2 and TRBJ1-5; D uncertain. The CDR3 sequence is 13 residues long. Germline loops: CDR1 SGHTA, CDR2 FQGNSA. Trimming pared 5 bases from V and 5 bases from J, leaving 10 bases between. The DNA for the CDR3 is TGTGCCAGCAGCGCCAGGTGGGATCAGCCCCAGCATTTT. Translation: CASSARWDQPQHF.

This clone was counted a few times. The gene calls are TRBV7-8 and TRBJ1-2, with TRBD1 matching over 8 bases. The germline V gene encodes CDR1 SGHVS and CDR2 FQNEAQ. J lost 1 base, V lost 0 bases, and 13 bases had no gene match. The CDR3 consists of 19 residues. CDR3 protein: CASSLADRDRFTFNYGYTF. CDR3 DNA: TGTGCCAGCAGCTTAGCCGACCGGGACAGGTTTACCTTTAACTATGGCTACACCTTC.

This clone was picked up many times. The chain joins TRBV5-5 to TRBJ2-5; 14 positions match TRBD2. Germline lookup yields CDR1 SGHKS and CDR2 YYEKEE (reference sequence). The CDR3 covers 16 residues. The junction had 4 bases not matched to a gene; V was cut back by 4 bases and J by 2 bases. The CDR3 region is CASSTGTSGGQETQYF. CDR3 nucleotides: TGTGCCAGCAGCACAGGGACTAGCGGGGGACAAGAGACCCAGTACTTC.

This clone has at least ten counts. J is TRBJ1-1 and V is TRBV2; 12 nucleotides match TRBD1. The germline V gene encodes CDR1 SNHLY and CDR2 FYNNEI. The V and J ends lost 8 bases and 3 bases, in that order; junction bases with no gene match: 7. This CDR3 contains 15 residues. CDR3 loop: CASQGQGAGDTEAFF. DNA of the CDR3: TGTGCCAGCCAGGGACAGGGGGCGGGTGACACTGAAGCTTTCTTT.

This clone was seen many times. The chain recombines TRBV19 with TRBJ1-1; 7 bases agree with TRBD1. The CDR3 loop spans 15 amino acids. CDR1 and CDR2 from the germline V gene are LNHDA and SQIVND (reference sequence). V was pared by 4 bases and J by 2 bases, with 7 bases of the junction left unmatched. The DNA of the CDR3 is TGTGCCAGTAGTACCAAGGGACAGACTAACACTGAAGCTTTCTTT. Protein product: CASSTKGQTNTEAFF.

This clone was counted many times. The CDR3 loop is CASRGLGHNEQFF. DNA for the CDR3: TGTGCCAGCAGAGGACTAGGTCACAATGAGCAGTTCTTC. The rearrangement uses TRBV2 and TRBJ2-1, with 7 bases fitting TRBD2. The CDR3 consists of 13 residues. Germline V gene data show CDR1 as SNHLY and CDR2 as FYNNEI. V was pared by 6 bases and J by 5 bases, with 4 bases of the junction left unmatched.

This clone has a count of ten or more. The CDR3 region is CASSQGGLAVPEQFF. For the CDR3, the DNA is TGCGCCAGCAGCCAAGGTGGACTAGCGGTTCCCGAGCAGTTCTTC. The chain is built from TRBV4-1 and TRBJ2-1, with 10 bases matching TRBD2. From germline, CDR1 is MGHRA and CDR2 YSYEKL. The CDR3 consists of 15 residues. The J segment lost 10 bases and the V segment lost 1 base, leaving 7 bases of the junction unmatched.

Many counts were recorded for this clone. DNA for the CDR3: TGTGCCAGCAGATATGACAGGGATGCAGAAAAACTGTTTTTT. This codes for CASRYDRDAEKLFF. The V gene is TRBV7-9, the J gene TRBJ1-4; 7 nucleotides agree with TRBD1. Germline V gene lookup returns CDR1 SEHNR and CDR2 FQNEAQ (reference sequence). The CDR3 sequence is 14 residues long. Trimming took 6 bases from V and 8 from J; bases not matched to a gene: 9.

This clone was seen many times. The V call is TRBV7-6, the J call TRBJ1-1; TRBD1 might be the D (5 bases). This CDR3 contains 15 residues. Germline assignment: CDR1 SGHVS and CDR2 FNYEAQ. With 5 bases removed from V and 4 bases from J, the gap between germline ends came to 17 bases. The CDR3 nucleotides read TGTGCCAGCAGCCCAAGAGGCGGGGGATTCACTGAAGCTTTCTTT. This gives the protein CASSPRGGGFTEAFF.

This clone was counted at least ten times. Written as DNA, the CDR3 is TGTGCCAGCAGAGACTACGACAGGGGAGGTGGCTACACCTTC. Protein sequence: CASRDYDRGGGYTF. This chain uses TRBV6-5 with TRBJ1-2, with 8 bases identical to TRBD1. The V gene end was trimmed by 6 bases and the J gene end by 7 bases; junction bases not matched to a gene: 10. Germline CDR1 is MNHEY and CDR2 is SVGAGI. The CDR3 has 14 amino acids.

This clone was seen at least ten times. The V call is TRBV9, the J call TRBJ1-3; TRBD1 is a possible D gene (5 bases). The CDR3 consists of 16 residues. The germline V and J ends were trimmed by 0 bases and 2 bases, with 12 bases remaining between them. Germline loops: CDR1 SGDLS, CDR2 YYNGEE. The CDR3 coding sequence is TGTGCCAGCAGCGTAGCTGGGGCAGGGCCTGGAAACACCATATATTTT. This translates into CASSVAGAGPGNTIYF. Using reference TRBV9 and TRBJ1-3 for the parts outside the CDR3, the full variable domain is DSGVTQTPKHLITATGQRVTLRCSPRSGDLSVYWYQQSLDQGLQFLIQYYNGEERAKGNILERFSAQQFPDLHSELNLSSLELGDSALYFCASSVAGAGPGNTIYFGEGSWLTVV.

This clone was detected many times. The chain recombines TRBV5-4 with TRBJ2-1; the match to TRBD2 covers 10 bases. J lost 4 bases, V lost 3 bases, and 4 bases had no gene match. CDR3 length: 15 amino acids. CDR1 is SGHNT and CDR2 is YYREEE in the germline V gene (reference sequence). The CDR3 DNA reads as TGTGCCAGCAGCTGGGGGGGACTAGCGTACAATGAGCAGTTCTTC. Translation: CASSWGGLAYNEQFF.

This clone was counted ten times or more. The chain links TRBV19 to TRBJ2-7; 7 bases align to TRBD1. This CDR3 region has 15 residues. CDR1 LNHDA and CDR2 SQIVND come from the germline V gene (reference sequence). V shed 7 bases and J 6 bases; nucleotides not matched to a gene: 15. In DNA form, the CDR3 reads TGTGCCAGTAAAGACTCGGACAGGCTCGTAGGCGAGCAGTACTTC. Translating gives CASKDSDRLVGEQYF. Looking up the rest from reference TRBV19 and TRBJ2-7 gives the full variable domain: DGGITQSPKYLFRKEGQNVTLSCEQNLNHDAMYWYRQDPGQGLRLIYYSQIVNDFQKGDIAEGYSVSREKKESFPLTVTSAQKNPTAFYLCASKDSDRLVGEQYFGPGTRLTVT.

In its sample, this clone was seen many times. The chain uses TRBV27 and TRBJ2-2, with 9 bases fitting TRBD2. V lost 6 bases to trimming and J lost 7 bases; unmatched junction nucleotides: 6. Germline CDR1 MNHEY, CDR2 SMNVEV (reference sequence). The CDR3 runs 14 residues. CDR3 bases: TGTGCCAGCAGGTCGTGGCGGGGGGGCGGGGAGCTGTTTTTT. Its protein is CASRSWRGGGELFF.

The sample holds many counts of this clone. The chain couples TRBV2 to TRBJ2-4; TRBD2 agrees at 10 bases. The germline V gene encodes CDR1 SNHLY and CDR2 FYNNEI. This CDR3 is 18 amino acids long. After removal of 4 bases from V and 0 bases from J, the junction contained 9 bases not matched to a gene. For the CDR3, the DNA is TGTGCCAGCAGTGGATCTAGCGGGGGCCCTATAGCCAAAAACATTCAGTACTTC. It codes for CASSGSSGGPIAKNIQYF.

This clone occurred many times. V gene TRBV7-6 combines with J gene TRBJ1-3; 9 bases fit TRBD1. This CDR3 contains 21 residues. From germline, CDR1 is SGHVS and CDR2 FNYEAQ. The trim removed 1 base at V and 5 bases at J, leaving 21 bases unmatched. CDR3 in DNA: TGTGCCAGCAGCTTAGGCCCACCGGGACAGGGTGCCGGGGATTCTAGAAACACCATATATTTT. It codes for CASSLGPPGQGAGDSRNTIYF.

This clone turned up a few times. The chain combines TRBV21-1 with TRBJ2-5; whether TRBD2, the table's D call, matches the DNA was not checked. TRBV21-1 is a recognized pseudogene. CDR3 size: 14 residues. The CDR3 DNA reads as TGTGCCAGCAGCAAATTGCGGGGGGCAAAGACCCAGTACTTC. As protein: CASSKLRGAKTQYF.

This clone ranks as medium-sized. The CDR3 reads CASSVIGDSMNTEAFF. Written as DNA, the CDR3 is TGTGCCAGCAGCGTCATCGGGGACAGCATGAACACTGAAGCTTTCTTT. The chain joins TRBV7-8 to TRBJ1-1, with 7 bases lining up with TRBD1. The germline V gene has CDR1 SGHVS and CDR2 FQNEAQ. CDR3 length: 16 amino acids. Unmatched junction bases numbered 9, after V lost 5 bases and J lost 0 bases.

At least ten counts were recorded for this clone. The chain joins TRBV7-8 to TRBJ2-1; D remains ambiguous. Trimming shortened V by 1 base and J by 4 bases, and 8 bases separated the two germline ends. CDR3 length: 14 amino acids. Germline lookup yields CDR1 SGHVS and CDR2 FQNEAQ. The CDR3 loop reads CASSLVSFYNEQFF. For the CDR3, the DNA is TGTGCCAGCAGCTTAGTTTCCTTTTACAATGAGCAGTTCTTC. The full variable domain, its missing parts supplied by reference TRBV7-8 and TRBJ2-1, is GAGVSQSPRYKVAKRGQDVALRCDPISGHVSLFWYQQALGQGPEFLTYFQNEAQLDKSGLPSDRFFAERPEGSVSTLKIQRTQQEDSAVYLCASSLVSFYNEQFFGPGTRLTVL.

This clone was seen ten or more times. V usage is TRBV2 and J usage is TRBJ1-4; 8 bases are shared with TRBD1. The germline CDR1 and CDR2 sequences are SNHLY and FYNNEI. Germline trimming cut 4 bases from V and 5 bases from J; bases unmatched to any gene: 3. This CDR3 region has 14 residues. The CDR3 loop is CASSGGTGNEKLFF. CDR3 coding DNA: TGTGCCAGCAGTGGCGGGACAGGCAATGAAAAACTGTTTTTT.

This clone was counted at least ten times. The CDR3, as DNA: TGTGCCAGCAGCTTAATTCATTCGGTGAATGAAAAACTGTTTTTT. Its translation is CASSLIHSVNEKLFF. The chain joins TRBV11-2 to TRBJ1-4; D gene ambiguous. Germline V CDR1 and CDR2: SGHAT, FQNNGV. The CDR3 length is 15 residues. Trimming left V 2 bases short and J 5 bases short, with 12 bases between.